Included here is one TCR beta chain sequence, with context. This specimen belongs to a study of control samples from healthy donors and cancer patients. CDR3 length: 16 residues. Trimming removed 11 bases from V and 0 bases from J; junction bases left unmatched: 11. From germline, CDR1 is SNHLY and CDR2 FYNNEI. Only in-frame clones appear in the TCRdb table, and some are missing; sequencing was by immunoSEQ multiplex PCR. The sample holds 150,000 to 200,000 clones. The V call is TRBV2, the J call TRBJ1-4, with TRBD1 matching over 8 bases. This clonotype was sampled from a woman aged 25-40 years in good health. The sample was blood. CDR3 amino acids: CAGSRAGGATNEKLFF. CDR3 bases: TGTGCCGGAAGCCGGGCAGGGGGCGCAACTAATGAAAAACTGTTTTTT.